Listed below are T cell receptor beta chains from one sample, sequenced in a study of T cell clones after liver transplantation. Clones were read by immunoSEQ multiplex PCR, and TCRdb kept only the in-frame ones, dropping some. The data hold about 120,000 clones, with 90% observed a single time. The source was CD4+ T cells from blood, collected 12 months after liver transplant. All receptors derive from a human patient who received a liver transplant. Some T cells could come from the graft donor. The CDR3 runs from the conserved cysteine through the conserved F or W. The order of the fields is CDR3 DNA, CDR3 protein, J gene, V gene, D gene, CDR3 length, clone size. The D gene is left open where the match is weak. A row's size may be missing; if present it is once, few, many or a size class.

CDR3nt: TGTGCCAGCAGTTACTCCGTGGGCACTGAAGCTTTCTTT
CDR3aa: CASSYSVGTEAFF
j_gene: TRBJ1-1
v_gene: TRBV6-6
d_gene: NA
len: 13
abundance: NA

CDR3nt: TGTGCCATCTGGCAACAGGACACCACCTACGAGCAGTACTTC
CDR3aa: CAIWQQDTTYEQYF
j_gene: TRBJ2-7
v_gene: TRBV7-2
d_gene: NA
len: 14
abundance: NA

CDR3nt: TGTGCCAGCAGCCAAGGACGGGTAAGCACTGAAGCTTTCTTT
CDR3aa: CASSQGRVSTEAFF
j_gene: TRBJ1-1
v_gene: TRBV9
d_gene: NA
len: 14
abundance: NA

CDR3nt: TGTGCCAGCAGATTAGCGGGAAACACAGATACGCAGTATTTT
CDR3aa: CASRLAGNTDTQYF
j_gene: TRBJ2-3
v_gene: TRBV2
d_gene: TRBD2
len: 14
abundance: NA

CDR3nt: TGCGCCAGCAGCTTGACCGAAGATACGCAGTATTTT
CDR3aa: CASSLTEDTQYF
j_gene: TRBJ2-3
v_gene: TRBV5-1
d_gene: NA
len: 12
abundance: NA

CDR3nt: TGTGCCAGCAGCCAAGATCTGGCGGGCGGTGGCACTGAAGCTTTCTTT
CDR3aa: CASSQDLAGGGTEAFF
j_gene: TRBJ1-1
v_gene: TRBV14
d_gene: NA
len: 16
abundance: NA

CDR3nt: TGTGCCAGCAGTTTGGTAAGCGGGTGGTACGAGCAGTACTTC
CDR3aa: CASSLVSGWYEQYF
j_gene: TRBJ2-7
v_gene: TRBV28
d_gene: NA
len: 14
abundance: NA

CDR3nt: TGCGCCAGCAGCTTGGGGCTAGCGGGCGCCTACAATGAGCAGTTCTTC
CDR3aa: CASSLGLAGAYNEQFF
j_gene: TRBJ2-1
v_gene: TRBV5-1
d_gene: TRBD2
len: 16
abundance: once

CDR3nt: TGTGCCAGCAGAAGTCACAGGGGCCCGGGAGACGAGCAGTACTTC
CDR3aa: CASRSHRGPGDEQYF
j_gene: TRBJ2-7
v_gene: TRBV2
d_gene: NA
len: 15
abundance: NA

CDR3nt: TGTGCCAGCAGTGAAAACCCAGGGGGCGTTGAGACCCAGTACTTC
CDR3aa: CASSENPGGVETQYF
j_gene: TRBJ2-5
v_gene: TRBV6-1
d_gene: TRBD1
len: 15
abundance: NA

CDR3nt: TGCGCCAGCAGCTTGGACAGGGGGAACACCGGGGAGCTGTTTTTT
CDR3aa: CASSLDRGNTGELFF
j_gene: TRBJ2-2
v_gene: TRBV5-1
d_gene: TRBD1
len: 15
abundance: NA

CDR3nt: TGTGCCAGCAGCCATAGGGGGCCTAATGAAAAACTGTTTTTT
CDR3aa: CASSHRGPNEKLFF
j_gene: TRBJ1-4
v_gene: TRBV7-9
d_gene: TRBD1
len: 14
abundance: NA

CDR3nt: TGTGCCAGCAGCCCGGACAGGGGGCTAATATACGAGCAGTACTTC
CDR3aa: CASSPDRGLIYEQYF
j_gene: TRBJ2-7
v_gene: TRBV5-6
d_gene: TRBD1
len: 15
abundance: NA

CDR3nt: TGTGCCAGCTCACTTCAACAAGAGACCCAGTACTTC
CDR3aa: CASSLQQETQYF
j_gene: TRBJ2-5
v_gene: TRBV18
d_gene: NA
len: 12
abundance: NA

CDR3nt: TGTGCCAGCAGTGCGGGCAGGGCAAACTCTGGAAACACCATATATTTT
CDR3aa: CASSAGRANSGNTIYF
j_gene: TRBJ1-3
v_gene: TRBV2
d_gene: NA
len: 16
abundance: NA

CDR3nt: TGCGCCAGCAGCTTTGACGGGAGGGCCAGGGAGACCCAGTACTTC
CDR3aa: CASSFDGRARETQYF
j_gene: TRBJ2-5
v_gene: TRBV5-1
d_gene: TRBD2
len: 15
abundance: NA

CDR3nt: TGCAGCGTTGAAAACAGGGGGAGCTCCTACGAGCAGTACTTC
CDR3aa: CSVENRGSSYEQYF
j_gene: TRBJ2-7
v_gene: TRBV29-1
d_gene: TRBD1
len: 14
abundance: NA

CDR3nt: TGCAGCGTTGGGCGGGAGGGCCTGTACAATGAGCAGTTCTTC
CDR3aa: CSVGREGLYNEQFF
j_gene: TRBJ2-1
v_gene: TRBV29-1
d_gene: TRBD2
len: 14
abundance: NA

CDR3nt: TGTGCCAGCAGGCCTTATAGCGGGAGTGACGAGCAGTACTTC
CDR3aa: CASRPYSGSDEQYF
j_gene: TRBJ2-7
v_gene: TRBV11-2
d_gene: TRBD2
len: 14
abundance: NA

CDR3nt: TGTGCCAGCAGCTTGGCTAGCGGACTCACAGATACGCAGTATTTT
CDR3aa: CASSLASGLTDTQYF
j_gene: TRBJ2-3
v_gene: TRBV9
d_gene: TRBD2
len: 15
abundance: NA

CDR3nt: TGTGCCAGCGGCCGGACAGGGGACTACGAGCAGTACTTC
CDR3aa: CASGRTGDYEQYF
j_gene: TRBJ2-7
v_gene: TRBV11-1
d_gene: TRBD1
len: 13
abundance: NA

CDR3nt: TGTGCCAGCAGTTTCACCGGGACCAGGGGAGATACGCAGTATTTT
CDR3aa: CASSFTGTRGDTQYF
j_gene: TRBJ2-3
v_gene: TRBV27
d_gene: NA
len: 15
abundance: once

CDR3nt: TGCGCCAGCAGCGCCGACCCCGCTAGCGCCCAAGAGCAGTACTTC
CDR3aa: CASSADPASAQEQYF
j_gene: TRBJ2-7
v_gene: TRBV4-3
d_gene: NA
len: 15
abundance: NA

CDR3nt: TGTGCCAGCAGCTTAGATTCCGCCCGCCTAATCGGCTCCTACAATGAGCAGTTCTTC
CDR3aa: CASSLDSARLIGSYNEQFF
j_gene: TRBJ2-1
v_gene: TRBV11-2
d_gene: NA
len: 19
abundance: NA

CDR3nt: TGTGCCAGCAGCTTGGGGGGAACGACTAGCGGGGTTCTAGCCAAAAACATTCAGTACTTC
CDR3aa: CASSLGGTTSGVLAKNIQYF
j_gene: TRBJ2-4
v_gene: TRBV5-4
d_gene: TRBD2
len: 20
abundance: NA

CDR3nt: TGTGCCAGCAGCCCTGAATCCTCCTACAATGAGCAGTTCTTC
CDR3aa: CASSPESSYNEQFF
j_gene: TRBJ2-1
v_gene: TRBV5-4
d_gene: NA
len: 14
abundance: NA

CDR3nt: TGTGCCAGCAGCGTAGCAGTTATGAACACCGGGGAGCTGTTTTTT
CDR3aa: CASSVAVMNTGELFF
j_gene: TRBJ2-2
v_gene: TRBV9
d_gene: NA
len: 15
abundance: once

CDR3nt: TGTGCCAGCAGGATCGAGGCCCTAGGCGACACCATATATTTT
CDR3aa: CASRIEALGDTIYF
j_gene: TRBJ1-3
v_gene: TRBV6-1
d_gene: NA
len: 14
abundance: NA

CDR3nt: TGTGCCAGCAGCCTAAGGCTAGCGTTCGGGGTAAAGCAGTTCTTC
CDR3aa: CASSLRLAFGVKQFF
j_gene: TRBJ2-1
v_gene: TRBV11-2
d_gene: NA
len: 15
abundance: NA

CDR3nt: TGTGCCAGCAGTTACTCGGGGGTACGCGATACGCAGTATTTT
CDR3aa: CASSYSGVRDTQYF
j_gene: TRBJ2-3
v_gene: TRBV6-5
d_gene: NA
len: 14
abundance: NA

CDR3nt: TGTGCCAGCAGCGCAGGTCCTGGGGGTAGATCGACAGATACGCAGTATTTT
CDR3aa: CASSAGPGGRSTDTQYF
j_gene: TRBJ2-3
v_gene: TRBV9
d_gene: NA
len: 17
abundance: NA

CDR3nt: TGCAGCGTTGTGTTAGCCTCGGGCGAGCAGTACTTC
CDR3aa: CSVVLASGEQYF
j_gene: TRBJ2-7
v_gene: TRBV29-1
d_gene: NA
len: 12
abundance: NA

CDR3nt: TGTGCCAGTATAGGGCCAGGGGGCGACTATGGCTACACCTTC
CDR3aa: CASIGPGGDYGYTF
j_gene: TRBJ1-2
v_gene: TRBV19
d_gene: TRBD1
len: 14
abundance: NA

CDR3nt: TGCGCCAGCAGCTCTACAGGGGGACAGGAAAAACTGTTTTTT
CDR3aa: CASSSTGGQEKLFF
j_gene: TRBJ1-4
v_gene: TRBV5-1
d_gene: TRBD1
len: 14
abundance: NA

CDR3nt: TGTGCCAGCAGCTTACGTCTAGTGGGCGAGCAGTACTTC
CDR3aa: CASSLRLVGEQYF
j_gene: TRBJ2-7
v_gene: TRBV13
d_gene: NA
len: 13
abundance: NA

CDR3nt: TGTGCCAGCACCCCCGGGCAGGGGAGGGGGCAGCCCCAGCATTTT
CDR3aa: CASTPGQGRGQPQHF
j_gene: TRBJ1-5
v_gene: TRBV28
d_gene: NA
len: 15
abundance: NA

CDR3nt: TGCGCCAGCAGCCAACAAGTTTTGCGGGCAAGCTCTGGGGCCAACGTCCTGACTTTC
CDR3aa: CASSQQVLRASSGANVLTF
j_gene: TRBJ2-6
v_gene: TRBV23-1
d_gene: NA
len: 19
abundance: NA

CDR3nt: TGCGCCAGCAGCTTTGGCGGGGGGTACAATGAGCAGTTCTTC
CDR3aa: CASSFGGGYNEQFF
j_gene: TRBJ2-1
v_gene: TRBV5-1
d_gene: TRBD2
len: 14
abundance: NA

CDR3nt: TGTGCCAGCAGCTTGAGACAGGGTGGAGGGAAACTGTTTTTT
CDR3aa: CASSLRQGGGKLFF
j_gene: TRBJ1-4
v_gene: TRBV5-6
d_gene: TRBD1
len: 14
abundance: NA

CDR3nt: TGCGCCAGCAGCTTGCTAGCGAGGGGCACAGATACGCAGTATTTT
CDR3aa: CASSLLARGTDTQYF
j_gene: TRBJ2-3
v_gene: TRBV5-1
d_gene: NA
len: 15
abundance: NA

CDR3nt: TGTGCCAGCTCACCACCGGGGGAAAGTTGGGAAAAACTGTTTTTT
CDR3aa: CASSPPGESWEKLFF
j_gene: TRBJ1-4
v_gene: TRBV18
d_gene: NA
len: 15
abundance: NA

CDR3nt: TGCGCCAGCAGCTTGGACGGTATAGACACCGGGGAGCTGTTTTTT
CDR3aa: CASSLDGIDTGELFF
j_gene: TRBJ2-2
v_gene: TRBV5-1
d_gene: NA
len: 15
abundance: NA

CDR3nt: TGTGCCAGCAGTACGGGACAGGGCTACTACGAGCAGTACTTC
CDR3aa: CASSTGQGYYEQYF
j_gene: TRBJ2-7
v_gene: TRBV6-5
d_gene: TRBD1
len: 14
abundance: NA

CDR3nt: TGTGCCAGCAGTTTAGCGTACAGGCCGACCCAGCATTTT
CDR3aa: CASSLAYRPTQHF
j_gene: TRBJ1-5
v_gene: TRBV28
d_gene: NA
len: 13
abundance: NA

CDR3nt: TGTGCCAGCAGCTTAGTCCAGGGAAGAAACACCATATATTTT
CDR3aa: CASSLVQGRNTIYF
j_gene: TRBJ1-3
v_gene: TRBV7-2
d_gene: NA
len: 14
abundance: NA